Below are 25 T cell receptor beta chains sequenced from a single sample in a study of blood T cell repertoires in COVID-19. Profiling relied on immunoSEQ multiplex PCR, and the TCRdb table lists in-frame clones only, not all of them. The sample holds about 210,000 clones, roughly 88% seen once. What was sequenced was peripheral blood. These receptors all stem from a man aged 50 or older with active or convalescent COVID-19.

V gene TRBV25-1 combines with J gene TRBJ1-6; D not resolved. The CDR3 length is 13 residues. Germline CDR1 and CDR2: MGHDK and SYGVNS. Trimming shortened V by 5 bases and J by 9 bases, and 11 bases separated the two germline ends. The CDR3 is CASSQQLGSPLHF. The CDR3 region has the DNA TGTGCCAGCAGTCAACAGCTGGGTTCACCCCTCCACTTT.

The chain links TRBV19 to TRBJ1-1, with D perhaps matching TRBD1 (5 bases). Germline V gives CDR1 LNHDA, CDR2 SQIVND (reference sequence). This CDR3 has 13 residues. V lost 4 bases and J lost 6, with 12 bases in between. The CDR3 spells CASSTHWGAEAFF. CDR3 nucleotide sequence: TGTGCCAGTAGTACCCACTGGGGGGCTGAAGCTTTCTTT.

The chain employs TRBV6-1 and TRBJ1-2, with a weak D call TRBD1 (6 bases). Deletions cut 1 base from V and 13 bases from J, with 16 bases between. The germline V gene has CDR1 MNHNS and CDR2 SASEGT. This CDR3 has 13 amino acids. The CDR3 DNA is TGTGCCAGCAGTGAAGAAGAGACAGGTTGGTTCACCTTC. This translates into CASSEEETGWFTF.

The V gene is TRBV11-2, the J gene TRBJ1-2; D is possibly TRBD1 (5 bases). The CDR3 consists of 12 residues. Trimming shortened V by 4 bases and J by 6 bases, and 9 bases separated the two germline ends. The germline V gene has CDR1 SGHAT and CDR2 FQNNGV. The CDR3 spells CASSWGGNGYTF. CDR3 nucleotide sequence: TGTGCCAGCAGCTGGGGGGGTAATGGCTACACCTTC. The whole variable domain, remainder taken from reference TRBV11-2 and TRBJ1-2, is EAGVAQSPRYKIIEKRQSVAFWCNPISGHATLYWYQQILGQGPKLLIQFQNNGVVDDSQLPKDRFSAERLKGVDSTLKIQPAKLEDSAVYLCASSWGGNGYTFGSGTRLTVV.

V gene TRBV7-2 combines with J gene TRBJ1-2; 9 bases fit TRBD1. V was pared by 4 bases and J by 5 bases, with 8 bases of the junction left unmatched. This CDR3 is 15 amino acids long. The germline CDR1 and CDR2 sequences are SGHTA and FQGNSA. The CDR3 coding sequence is TGTGCCAGCAGCTCATACCCGGGACAGGGATATGGCTACACCTTC. Translated: CASSSYPGQGYGYTF.

V is TRBV3-1 (or the pseudogene TRBV3-2) and J is TRBJ1-2; tentative D call: TRBD1 (5 bases). Germline V gene lookup returns CDR1 LGHDT and CDR2 YNNKEL (reference sequence). The CDR3 consists of 17 residues. The germline V and J ends were trimmed by 3 bases and 2 bases, with 19 bases remaining between them. The CDR3 DNA reads as TGTGCCAGCAGCCACCGGACCCAGGGAAGGGCCAACTATGGCTACACCTTC. It is translated as CASSHRTQGRANYGYTF.

The chain carries TRBV7-9 and TRBJ1-2; a weak D match, TRBD1 (5 bases). Trimming cost V 4 bases and J 4 bases, with 10 bases left between them. Germline V lookup: CDR1 SEHNR, CDR2 FQNEAQ (reference sequence). CDR3 length equals 13 residues. As DNA, the CDR3 is TGTGCCAGCAGCTCCCAGGGTACCTATGGCTACACCTTC. It encodes CASSSQGTYGYTF. Based on the CDR3 plus reference TRBV7-9 and TRBJ1-2, the full variable domain is DTGVSQNPRHKITKRGQNVTFRCDPISEHNRLYWYRQTLGQGPEFLTYFQNEAQLEKSRLLSDRFSAERPKGSFSTLEIQRTEQGDSAMYLCASSSQGTYGYTFGSGTRLTVV.

This chain links TRBV7-3 with TRBJ1-1; TRBD1 matches 9 bases. Trimming took 5 bases from V and 5 from J; bases not matched to a gene: 6. Germline V lookup: CDR1 SGHTA, CDR2 FQGTGA. The CDR3 sequence is 14 residues long. The CDR3 region has the DNA TGTGCCAGCAGCCTACAGGGGGCACAGACTGAAGCTTTCTTT. Its protein product is CASSLQGAQTEAFF.

This clone was seen more than once but under ten times. The chain links TRBV24-1 to TRBJ2-2; a weak D match, TRBD2 (5 bases). CDR1 and CDR2 (germline): KGHDR, SFDVKD. This CDR3 is 14 amino acids long. Between the trimmed V and J ends, which lost 12 bases and 4 bases, there was a span of 17 bases. As DNA, the CDR3 is TGTGCCTCCCGGGCAAGCGGAGGCACCGGGGAGCTGTTTTTT. This sequence encodes CASRASGGTGELFF.

The V gene is TRBV5-4, the J gene TRBJ2-5, with a possible D match to TRBD2 (5 bases). V dropped 3 bases and J dropped 2 bases, with 14 bases sitting between them. Per germline, CDR1 SGHNT and CDR2 YYREEE (reference sequence). This CDR3 contains 15 residues. For the CDR3, the DNA is TGTGCCAGCAGCTCGGGAAGGGAAGCTCAAGAGACCCAGTACTTC. This encodes CASSSGREAQETQYF.

The genes are TRBV4-2 and TRBJ2-3, with 7 bases lining up with TRBD2. Trimming cost V 0 bases and J 2 bases; bases outside gene matches: 8. Looked up from germline, CDR1 is LGHNA and CDR2 is YNFKEQ. The CDR3 is made up of 17 amino acids. CDR3 protein: CASSQDLPGGATDTQYF. Here the CDR3 DNA reads TGTGCCAGCAGCCAAGATCTCCCGGGGGGTGCCACAGATACGCAGTATTTT.

This chain connects TRBV7-2 to TRBJ2-1; D ambiguous. With 2 bases removed from V and 6 bases from J, the gap between germline ends came to 17 bases. This CDR3 has 16 amino acids. In germline, CDR1 is SGHTA, CDR2 FQGNSA. The CDR3 coding sequence is TGTGCCAGCAGCTTATCTTCCTCGGTTGCCTCCAATGAGCAGTTCTTC. Protein product: CASSLSSSVASNEQFF.

The genes are TRBV28 and TRBJ1-4; TRBD1 aligns across 9 bases. The germline CDR1 and CDR2 sequences are MDHEN and SYDVKM. The CDR3 consists of 14 residues. Trimming removed 6 bases from V and 7 bases from J; junction bases left unmatched: 6. The CDR3 spells CASSPGTGSEKLFF. DNA of the CDR3: TGTGCCAGCAGCCCCGGGACAGGGAGTGAAAAACTGTTTTTT.

The CDR3 spells CASSESGALYEKLFF. As DNA, the CDR3 is TGCGCCAGCAGTGAGTCAGGGGCCCTTTATGAAAAACTGTTTTTT. This chain links TRBV10-2 with TRBJ1-4, with D possibly TRBD1 on 5 matching bases. V dropped 0 bases and J dropped 6 bases, with 11 bases sitting between them. The CDR3 loop spans 15 amino acids. CDR1 is WSHSY and CDR2 is SAAADI in the germline V gene.

This clone came up a few times. The chain employs TRBV6-2 or TRBV6-3 and TRBJ2-1; TRBD2 aligns across 7 bases. The CDR3 contains 11 residues. After removal of 3 bases from V and 15 bases from J, the junction contained 5 bases not matched to a gene. Germline V lookup: CDR1 MNHEY, CDR2 SVGEGT. The CDR3 loop reads CASSYPGTMFF. CDR3 sequence (DNA): TGTGCCAGCAGTTATCCGGGGACTATGTTCTTC.

This clone was seen only once. This sequence joins TRBV2 and TRBJ2-1, with D maybe TRBD2 (6 bases). Germline CDR1 SNHLY, CDR2 FYNNEI. Deletions cut 2 bases from V and 7 bases from J, with 15 bases between. This CDR3 has 15 amino acids. CDR3 in amino acids: CASSEPGLGLNEQFF. As DNA, the CDR3 is TGTGCCAGCAGTGAACCGGGACTTGGGCTGAATGAGCAGTTCTTC.

The V and J genes are TRBV4-3 and TRBJ2-3; D remains unclear. With 1 base removed from V and 0 bases from J, the gap between germline ends came to 8 bases. The CDR3 consists of 15 residues. CDR1 and CDR2 (germline): LGHNA, YSLEER. The CDR3 DNA reads as TGCGCCAGCAGCCAAGGTCCCTCTAGCACAGATACGCAGTATTTT. Its translation is CASSQGPSSTDTQYF.

The chain links TRBV19 to TRBJ2-1; 7 bases are shared with TRBD1. Germline CDR1 reads LNHDA; CDR2 reads SQIVND (reference sequence). The CDR3 contains 14 residues. With V trimmed by 6 bases and J by 5 bases, 7 bases remained unmatched. CDR3 residues: CASRDRTKNNEQFF. In DNA form, the CDR3 reads TGTGCCAGTAGGGACAGGACAAAAAACAATGAGCAGTTCTTC.

The chain carries TRBV4-3 and TRBJ1-5; 10 bases agree with TRBD1. Germline lookup yields CDR1 LGHNA and CDR2 YSLEER. The CDR3 totals 17 residues. The V segment lost 0 bases and the J segment 6 bases; nucleotides outside the gene matches: 8. CDR3 DNA sequence: TGCGCCAGCAGCCAAGATGCGGCCGGGACAGGGGCTCAGCCCCAGCATTTT. Translated, it gives CASSQDAAGTGAQPQHF.

A single count supports this clone. The V gene is TRBV5-4, the J gene TRBJ2-1, with TRBD2 identical over 8 bases. The CDR3 is 16 residues long. CDR1 SGHNT and CDR2 YYREEE come from the germline V gene (reference sequence). The V gene end was trimmed by 1 base and the J gene end by 3 bases; junction bases not matched to a gene: 6. CDR3 region: CASSLSRGGYYNEQFF. The CDR3 bases are TGTGCCAGCAGCTTGTCCCGGGGGGGTTACTACAATGAGCAGTTCTTC. Variable domain in full (rest from reference TRBV5-4 and TRBJ2-1): ETGVTQSPTHLIKTRGQQVTLRCSSQSGHNTVSWYQQALGQGPQFIFQYYREEENGRGNFPPRFSGLQFPNYSSELNVNALELDDSALYLCASSLSRGGYYNEQFFGPGTRLTVL.

In nucleotides, the CDR3 is TGTGCCAGCAGTGAAAATGGCCCAAGGGGTTCACCCCTCCACTTT. Its protein product is CASSENGPRGSPLHF. The chain carries TRBV6-1 and TRBJ1-6; D possibly corresponds to TRBD1 (5 bases). Germline V CDR1 and CDR2: MNHNS, SASEGT. V lost 2 bases and J 9 bases, leaving 14 bases between the germline ends. This CDR3 is built from 15 residues.

This clone is a singleton in its sample. The chain is built from TRBV12-3 or TRBV12-4 and TRBJ2-1; 7 nucleotides line up with TRBD2. The J segment lost 9 bases and the V segment lost 4 bases, leaving 3 bases of the junction unmatched. This CDR3 has 12 residues. The CDR3 loop reads CASSSGGGEQFF. Written as DNA, the CDR3 is TGTGCCAGCAGTTCCGGCGGGGGTGAGCAGTTCTTC.

This clone showed up just a few times. This sequence joins TRBV9 and TRBJ2-3, with 13 nucleotides matching TRBD2. With 4 bases clipped from V and 4 bases from J, the junction kept 6 bases outside the gene matches. CDR1 is SGDLS, CDR2 YYNGEE, per germline. CDR3 length: 16 amino acids. This CDR3 is CASSQLAGGPSDTQYF. CDR3 bases: TGTGCCAGCAGCCAACTAGCGGGGGGGCCCTCAGATACGCAGTATTTT.

This clone was observed a single time. The chain couples TRBV9 to TRBJ1-3; D is undetermined. Germline CDR1 SGDLS, CDR2 YYNGEE. The V end lost 0 bases, the J end lost 5 bases, and 12 bases lay between the germline ends. The CDR3 has 15 amino acids. CDR3 sequence reads: CASSVGVGVRNTIYF. The CDR3 region has the DNA TGTGCCAGCAGCGTAGGAGTAGGAGTGCGAAACACCATATATTTT.

V usage is TRBV5-5 and J usage is TRBJ1-6, with 7 bases lining up with TRBD1. The CDR3 runs 14 residues. Germline loops: CDR1 SGHKS, CDR2 YYEKEE (reference sequence). The V gene end was trimmed by 4 bases and the J gene end by 14 bases; junction bases not matched to a gene: 12. The CDR3, as DNA: TGTGCCAGCAGCCCCGGGACAGCCCCCTCATCCCTCCACTTT. Its protein is CASSPGTAPSSLHF. Drawing the rest from reference TRBV5-5 and TRBJ1-6, the complete variable domain is DAGVTQSPTHLIKTRGQQVTLRCSPISGHKSVSWYQQVLGQGPQFIFQYYEKEERGRGNFPDRFSARQFPNYSSELNVNALLLGDSALYLCASSPGTAPSSLHFGNGTRLTVT.